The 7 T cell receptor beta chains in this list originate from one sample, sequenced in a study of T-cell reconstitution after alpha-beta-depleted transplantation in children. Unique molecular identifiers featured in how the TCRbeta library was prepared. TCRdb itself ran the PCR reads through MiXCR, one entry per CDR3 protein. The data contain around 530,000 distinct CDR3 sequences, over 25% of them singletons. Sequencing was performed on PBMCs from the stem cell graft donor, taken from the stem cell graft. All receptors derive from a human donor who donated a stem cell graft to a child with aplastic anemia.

This CDR3 is CASSPIGGYGYTF. In DNA form, the CDR3 reads TGTGCCAGCAGTCCCATCGGGGGCTATGGCTACACCTTC. This chain links TRBV12-3 or TRBV12-4 with TRBJ1-2; TRBD1 is a possible D gene (5 bases). The V end lost 5 bases, the J end lost 4 bases, and 11 bases lay between the germline ends. The CDR3 spans 13 residues.

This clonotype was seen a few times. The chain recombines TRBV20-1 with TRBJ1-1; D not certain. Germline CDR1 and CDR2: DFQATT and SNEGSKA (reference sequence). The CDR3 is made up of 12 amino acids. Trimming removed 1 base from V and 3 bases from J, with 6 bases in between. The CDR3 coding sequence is TGCAGTGCTAGAGGGGGATACACTGAAGCTTTCTTT. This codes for CSARGGYTEAFF.

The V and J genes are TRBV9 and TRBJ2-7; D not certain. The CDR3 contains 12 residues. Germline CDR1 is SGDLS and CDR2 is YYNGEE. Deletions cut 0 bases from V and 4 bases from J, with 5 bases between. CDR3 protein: CASSVDEYEQYF. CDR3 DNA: TGTGCCAGCAGCGTAGACGAATACGAGCAGTACTTC.

The CDR3 spells CSVGEGEQFF. CDR3 nucleotides: TGCAGCGTCGGGGAGGGGGAGCAGTTCTTC. The rearrangement links TRBV29-1 to TRBJ2-1, with 7 bases lining up with TRBD2. Germline CDR1 reads SQVTM; CDR2 reads ANQGSEA. The CDR3 extends over 10 amino acids. Trimming removed 6 bases from V and 10 bases from J; junction bases left unmatched: 3.

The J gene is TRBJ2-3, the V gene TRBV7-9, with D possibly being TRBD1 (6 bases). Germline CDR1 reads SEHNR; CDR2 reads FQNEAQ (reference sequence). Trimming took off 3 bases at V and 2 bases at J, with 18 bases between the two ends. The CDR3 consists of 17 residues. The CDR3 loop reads CASSFNRDTILTDTQYF. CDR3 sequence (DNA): TGTGCCAGCAGCTTTAATCGGGACACTATTCTCACAGATACGCAGTATTTT. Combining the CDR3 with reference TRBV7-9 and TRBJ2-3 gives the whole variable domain DTGVSQNPRHKITKRGQNVTFRCDPISEHNRLYWYRQTLGQGPEFLTYFQNEAQLEKSRLLSDRFSAERPKGSFSTLEIQRTEQGDSAMYLCASSFNRDTILTDTQYFGPGTRLTVL.

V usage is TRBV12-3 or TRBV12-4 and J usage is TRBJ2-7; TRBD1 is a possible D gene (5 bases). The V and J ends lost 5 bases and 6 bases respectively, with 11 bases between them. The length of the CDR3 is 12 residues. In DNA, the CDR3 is TGTGCCAGCAGTACAGGAGTCGGCGAGCAGTACTTC. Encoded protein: CASSTGVGEQYF.

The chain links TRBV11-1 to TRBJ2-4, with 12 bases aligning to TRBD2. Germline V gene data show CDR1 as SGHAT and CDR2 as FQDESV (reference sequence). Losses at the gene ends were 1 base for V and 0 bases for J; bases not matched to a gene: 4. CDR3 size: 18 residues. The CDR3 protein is CASSLGTSGILAKNIQYF. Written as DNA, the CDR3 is TGTGCCAGCAGCTTAGGGACTAGCGGGATTCTAGCCAAAAACATTCAGTACTTC.